The clone carrying this TCR beta chain was recorded once. Antigen specificity is unknown. This sample is drawn from a study of identical twins. The CDR3 has 12 amino acids. CDR1 is MNHEY and CDR2 is SMNVEV in the germline V gene (reference sequence). V was pared by 8 bases and J by 6 bases, with 10 bases between. TCRdb processed the 5' RACE reads anew with MiXCR; each CDR3 protein has one entry. The sample contains some 500,000 distinct CDR3 sequences, approximately 15% of which appear only once. Findings and caveats of the study: Fewer insertions were carried by abundant cord blood beta clonotypes, but none was seen in memory repertoires.

The same specimen was also included in a second study, on yellow fever vaccine responses in identical twins. That source reports: The T cell response to vaccination in identical twins was reportedly partly convergent and partly personalized.

The sequenced material came from CD4+ T cells sorted from blood. The rearrangement joins TRBV27 to TRBJ2-2, with D unclear. The receptor was isolated from a woman between 18 and 29 years old in good health. The CDR3 loop reads CASGILPGELFF. The CDR3 nucleotides are TGTGCCAGCGGAATACTCCCCGGGGAGCTGTTTTTT.